The rows below give T cell receptor beta chains drawn from one sample of a study of lymphopenia after photon versus proton radiotherapy. Sequencing was performed with immunoSEQ multiplex PCR; in TCRdb, only in-frame clones are kept and a portion is missing. This table holds 30,000 to 35,000 clones, about 88% found once. Sequenced material: peripheral blood, taken from a patient treated with proton-based radiotherapy. The source is a woman in her seventies with pancreatic cancer. Some clones in this sample may be carry-over from other donors' samples. Each CDR3 is given with its conserved first and last residue. A D gene is named only where the DNA matches it firmly.

TRBV7-2,TRBD1,16,CASSLISGGSYNEQFF
TRBV7-2,TRBD2,14,CASEAGGLTDTQYF
TRBV5-4,NA,12,CASSLEVDTQYF
TRBV5-1,TRBD1,14,CASSWQGTDNEQFF
TRBV19,NA,16,CASSIGTGTLHNEQFF
TRBV28,NA,15,CASSRPGTTLNEQFF
TRBV30,TRBD1,14,CAWARGRGQETQYF
TRBV11-3,NA,14,CASSRTRTESEQFF
TRBV5-6,NA,15,CASSPGTVAYNEQFF
TRBV10-2,TRBD1,15,CASSELRGLVQPQHF
TRBV7-6,NA,16,CASSLTGSGAGETQYF
TRBV28,NA,12,CASSPSWGEQYF
TRBV28,TRBD2,17,CASSSLGREGLDGELFF
TRBV27,TRBD2,16,CASSFLAGQLYNEQFF
TRBV29-1,TRBD2,16,CSVRMGLAGGQETQYF
TRBV29-1,NA,12,CSVGSGADTQYF
TRBV11-2,TRBD2,13,CASSYSGIYEQYF
TRBV28,TRBD1,17,CASSFSGQGKFDYEQYF
TRBV28,NA,14,CASSLGGRREKLFF
TRBV7-2,NA,14,CASSLVRRDDEQFF